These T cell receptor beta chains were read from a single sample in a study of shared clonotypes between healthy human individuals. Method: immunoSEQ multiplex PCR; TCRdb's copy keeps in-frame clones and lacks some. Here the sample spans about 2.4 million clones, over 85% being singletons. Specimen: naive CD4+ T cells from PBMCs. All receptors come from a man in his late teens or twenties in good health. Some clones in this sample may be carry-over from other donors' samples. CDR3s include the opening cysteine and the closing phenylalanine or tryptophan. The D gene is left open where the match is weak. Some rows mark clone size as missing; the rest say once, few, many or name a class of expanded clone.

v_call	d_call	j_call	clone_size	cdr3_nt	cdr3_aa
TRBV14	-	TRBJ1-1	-	TGTGCCAGCAGCCAAATACAGGGCCGGACTGAAGCTTTCTTT	CASSQIQGRTEAFF
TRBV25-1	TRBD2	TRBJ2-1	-	TGTGCCAGCAGGGTTAGCGGGAGTGGGCACAATGAGCAGTTCTTC	CASRVSGSGHNEQFF
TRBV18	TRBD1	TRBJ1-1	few	TGTGCCAGCTCACCGACAGGGGGGGACACTGAAGCTTTCTTT	CASSPTGGDTEAFF
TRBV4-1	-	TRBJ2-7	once	TGCGCCAGCAGCCAAGCGGGAGCGAGTTTGTACGAGCAGTACTTC	CASSQAGASLYEQYF
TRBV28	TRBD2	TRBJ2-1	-	TGTGCCAGCAGTCTAAATGGACTAGCGGGGGACAATGAGCAGTTCTTC	CASSLNGLAGDNEQFF
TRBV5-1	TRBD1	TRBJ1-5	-	TGCGCCAGCAGCGAACAGGGGTTGAAGCCCCAGCATTTT	CASSEQGLKPQHF
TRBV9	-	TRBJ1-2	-	TGTGCCAGCAGCACCCCGGGAGCTAACTATGGCTACACCTTC	CASSTPGANYGYTF
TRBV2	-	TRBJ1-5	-	TGTGCCAGCAGTGCCTTAACAGGGCGTCAGCCCCAGCATTTT	CASSALTGRQPQHF
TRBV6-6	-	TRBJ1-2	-	TGTGCCAGCAGTCGCTCAATGGGAACAGGCTTCTATGGCTACACCTTC	CASSRSMGTGFYGYTF
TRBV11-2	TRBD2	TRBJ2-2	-	TGTGCCAGCAGCTTTGATCGGGAGGGGAACACCGGGGAGCTGTTTTTT	CASSFDREGNTGELFF
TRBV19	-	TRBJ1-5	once	TGTGCCAGTAGTAAGCAACACTTACAGTGGGACCGGCAGCCCCAGCATTTT	CASSKQHLQWDRQPQHF
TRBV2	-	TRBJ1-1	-	TGTGCCAGCAGGAACCGAACTCCCTGGGGAGGGGGCACTGAAGCTTTCTTT	CASRNRTPWGGGTEAFF
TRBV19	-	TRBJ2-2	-	TGTGCCAGTAGTATAGGCGGGAATCTGTTCACCGGGGAGCTGTTTTTT	CASSIGGNLFTGELFF
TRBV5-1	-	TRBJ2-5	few	TGCGCCAGCAGCTTGGAAGGATTGTACAAGCGGGAGACCCAGTACTTC	CASSLEGLYKRETQYF
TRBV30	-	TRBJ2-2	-	TGTGCCTGGAGTGTACCGAGACGGACGTCCACCGGGGAGCTGTTTTTT	CAWSVPRRTSTGELFF
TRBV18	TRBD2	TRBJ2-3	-	TGTGCCAGCTCACCACGGACTAGCGGGAGGATGGATACGCAGTATTTT	CASSPRTSGRMDTQYF
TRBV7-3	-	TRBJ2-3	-	TGTGCCAGCAGCTTAACACCGGCGGGGCTCACAGATACGCAGTATTTT	CASSLTPAGLTDTQYF
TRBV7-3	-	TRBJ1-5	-	TGTGCCAGCAGCTTTAGGGCTGAGCAGCCCCAGCATTTT	CASSFRAEQPQHF